This T cell receptor (beta chain) is drawn from a study of response to subunit inactivated influenza vaccine. In TCRdb, the RT-PCR reads were re-called with MiXCR into one record per CDR3 protein. The table has some 300,000 distinct CDR3 sequences, over 20% seen once. CDR1 MNHEY and CDR2 SVGEGT come from the germline V gene. CDR3 size: 18 residues. V lost 6 bases, J lost 0 bases, and 14 bases stayed unmatched. The V gene is TRBV6-2 or TRBV6-3, the J gene TRBJ2-7, with TRBD1 matching over 10 bases. This TCR came from a man aged 45-69 years who received an inactivated influenza vaccine. Specimen: PBMCs from blood, collected less than 22 months after vaccination. CDR3 region: CASSWVRDRGAYSYEQYF. The CDR3 DNA sequence: TGTGCCAGCAGCTGGGTCCGGGACAGGGGCGCTTACTCCTACGAGCAGTACTTC.